This TCR beta chain is drawn from a study of tumor-infiltrating lymphocytes in primary liver carcinoma (dated by TCRdb to about 2017). Context from the whole study: Of the five patients (three men and two women, aged 30 to 69 years), four had hepatocellular carcinoma and one had combined HCC and intrahepatic cholangiocarcinoma. Agilent mRNA microarray profiling was performed on the 20 to 25 tumor region samples to relate TCRbeta repertoire diversity to the local molecular phenotype. Tumors of the five patients were stage T1-T3 N0M0 with maximum diameters of roughly 4.2 to 11 cm. Samples yielded roughly 3.5 to 7.13 million productive TCRbeta reads; read depth did not differ significantly between tissue types. A total of some 35 specimens from 5 patients underwent TCRbeta repertoire sequencing, comprising about 25 tumor regions, 5 adjacent noncancerous liver tissues and 5 peripheral blood samples. For each liver tumor, the study sampled five regions along with adjacent normal tissue and blood, and applied TCRbeta repertoire sequencing, expression microarrays and whole-exome sequencing. Repertoires from technical replicates were highly reproducible, with mean shared-clone rates about 0.86 and correlation coefficients above 0.98.

The CDR3 runs 12 amino acids, cysteine and phenylalanine included. CDR3 DNA is the only sequence kept; it has 36 bases, read in frame from the first base. CDR1 and CDR2, per the germline V gene, are SGHRS and YFSETQ. Without any cell sorting, total RNA and DNA were extracted together from approximately 22-30 mg of bulk tissue using the AllPrep DNA/RNA mini kit. Between late 2015 and 2016, about 5 patients in China with histopathologically diagnosed primary liver carcinoma had their tumors surgically resected. At the time of sampling, the patients were treatment-naive and had chronic HBV infection. Each tumor was sampled at five spatially separated regions: the tumor centre plus the superior, inferior, left-lateral and right-lateral poles. More than 80% viable tumor cells were found by histology in every tumor sample. Fresh tumor and adjacent tissue pieces were bisected, with one half stored in RNAlater at -80 degrees C and the other half sent for histology.

A constant-region primer and ProtoScript II reverse transcriptase were used to reverse-transcribe TCRbeta-specific cDNA from roughly 0.55 ug total RNA. TCRbeta libraries were built with three nested multiplex PCR rounds, a slightly modified ARM-PCR procedure. The first two PCR rounds used multiplex TRBV1-TRBV30 forward primers with a Cbeta reverse primer, each for 10 cycles. A final 25-cycle PCR with Deep VentR polymerase added sample barcodes and Illumina adapters. Before sequencing, amplicons between 200 and 500 bp were purified from gel using a QIAquick gel extraction kit. An Illumina HiSeq 2500 was used to sequence the TCRbeta amplicons, generating 250-bp paired-end reads. Under the source paper's analysis protocol: Quality trimming of reads was performed with Trimmomatic v0.33, and paired reads were merged with FLASH v1.2.11 so that full CDR3 sequences could be recovered. V, D and J germline segments were assigned to the rearranged TCRbeta sequences by MiGEC v1.2.1b. Clonotype statistics, along with Shannon-Wiener diversity indices, were calculated using VDJtools v1.0.0. Except for diversity analysis, only each sample's 250 most abundant clonotypes were used in subsequent analyses to reduce sampling bias. TCRdb ran its own pipeline on the public reads, namely fastp trimming at Q25 and MiXCR clone calling, and kept in-frame beta chains. Rows merge per CDR3 protein into single entries with the most common DNA and genes. These V and J calls are TCRdb output, not the study's own analysis. The sample contains about 100,000 distinct CDR3 sequences, around 66% of them found a single time. Jointly, the top ten make up approximately 12% of the sample.

The research as a whole found: The top 250 clones accounted for a significantly greater share of the repertoire in tumors than in blood (p = 0.039). Bulk unsorted samples precluded comparing CD4+ and CD8+ T cell repertoires. Only about 7.5-24% of top clones were present in all five regions of a tumor, suggesting spatial heterogeneity of tumor-infiltrating T cells. Because sequencing covered only the TCR beta chain and unpaired alpha chains were not captured, true repertoire diversity is likely underestimated. With just 4 or 5 patients in the study, the authors point out that the findings should be validated in a larger study. Repertoire overlap was found to be higher between tumor regions (mean roughly 35%) than between tumor-adjacent (roughly 17%) or tumor-blood (about 14%) pairs, consistent with antigen-driven expansion.

Of note for this clonotype: Its antigen specificity is not known. A single base separates this from a much larger clone, so it may be a read error.

Here the chain combines TRBV5-1 and TRBJ2-7, with the D call tentatively TRBD1 or TRBD2, each fitting 5 bases. The receptor comes from a woman aged 60-70 years with primary liver carcinoma and hepatitis B virus infection. Sequencing used liver tumor tissue from sampling region 2. What this sample's cell subset or site label stands for: tumor region T2, inferior pole. Read as DNA, the sequence is TGCGTCAGCCGGGACGGGTTCTACGAGCAGTACTTC. This codes for CVSRDGFYEQYF.